This T cell receptor (beta chain) stems from a study of cytomegalovirus exposure and HLA in healthy donors. The table lists this clone with a count of one. Trimming took 7 bases from V and 0 from J, leaving 14 bases between them. CDR1 and CDR2 from the germline V gene are SEHNR and FQNEAQ (reference sequence). The CDR3 runs 15 residues. The PCR was carried out with 60 Vbeta primers and 13 Jbeta primers. This table comes from immunoSEQ multiplex PCR, and its TCRdb copy is limited to in-frame clones, with some not included. The sample contains 150,000 to 200,000 clones, 60% to 80% of which appear only once.

Sequenced: PBMCs. This TCR came from a man aged 60-69 years in good health and CMV-seronegative. The chain joins TRBV7-9 to TRBJ2-3; D possibly corresponds to TRBD1 (5 bases). The CDR3 here is CASTPRGGSTDTQYF. The CDR3, as DNA: TGTGCCAGCACCCCTAGGGGCGGAAGCACAGATACGCAGTATTTT.